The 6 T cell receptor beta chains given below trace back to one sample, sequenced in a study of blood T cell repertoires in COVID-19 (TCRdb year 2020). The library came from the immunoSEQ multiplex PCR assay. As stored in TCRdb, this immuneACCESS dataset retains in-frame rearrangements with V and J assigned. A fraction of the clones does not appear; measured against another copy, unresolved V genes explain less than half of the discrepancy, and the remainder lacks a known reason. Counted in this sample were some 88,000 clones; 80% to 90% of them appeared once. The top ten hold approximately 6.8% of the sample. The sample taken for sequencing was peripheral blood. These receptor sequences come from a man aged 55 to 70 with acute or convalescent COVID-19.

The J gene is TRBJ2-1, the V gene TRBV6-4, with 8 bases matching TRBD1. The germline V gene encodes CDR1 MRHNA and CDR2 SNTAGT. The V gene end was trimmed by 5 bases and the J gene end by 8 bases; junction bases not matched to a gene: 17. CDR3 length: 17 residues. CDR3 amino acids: CASSPPQGRGPDHEQFF. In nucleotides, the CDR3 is TGTGCCAGCAGTCCTCCGCAGGGCAGGGGGCCCGACCATGAGCAGTTCTTC.

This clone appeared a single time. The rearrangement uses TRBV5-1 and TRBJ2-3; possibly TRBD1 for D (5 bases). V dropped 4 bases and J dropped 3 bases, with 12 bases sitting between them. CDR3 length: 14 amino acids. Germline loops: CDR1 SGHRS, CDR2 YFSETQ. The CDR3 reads CASSPMTETDTQYF. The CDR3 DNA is TGCGCCAGCAGCCCGATGACAGAGACAGATACGCAGTATTTT.

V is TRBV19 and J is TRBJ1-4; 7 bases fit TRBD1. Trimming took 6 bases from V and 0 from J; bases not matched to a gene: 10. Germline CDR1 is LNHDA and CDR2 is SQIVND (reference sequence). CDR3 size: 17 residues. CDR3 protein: CASSPWGTEATNEKLFF. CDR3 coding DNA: TGTGCCAGTAGCCCGTGGGGGACAGAAGCAACTAATGAAAAACTGTTTTTT. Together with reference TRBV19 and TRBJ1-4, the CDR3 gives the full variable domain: DGGITQSPKYLFRKEGQNVTLSCEQNLNHDAMYWYRQDPGQGLRLIYYSQIVNDFQKGDIAEGYSVSREKKESFPLTVTSAQKNPTAFYLCASSPWGTEATNEKLFFGSGTQLSVL.

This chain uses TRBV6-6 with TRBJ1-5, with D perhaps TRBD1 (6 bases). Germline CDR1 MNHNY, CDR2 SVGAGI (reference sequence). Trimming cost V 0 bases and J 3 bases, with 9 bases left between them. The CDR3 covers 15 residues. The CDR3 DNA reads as TGTGCCAGCAGTTACTCGGACAGACACAATCAGCCCCAGCATTTT. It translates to CASSYSDRHNQPQHF.

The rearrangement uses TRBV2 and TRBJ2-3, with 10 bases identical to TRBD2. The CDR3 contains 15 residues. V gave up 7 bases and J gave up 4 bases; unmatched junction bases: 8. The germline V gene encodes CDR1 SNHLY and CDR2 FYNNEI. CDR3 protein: CASISSGGPADTQYF. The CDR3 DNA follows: TGTGCCAGCATCTCTAGCGGGGGACCGGCAGATACGCAGTATTTT.

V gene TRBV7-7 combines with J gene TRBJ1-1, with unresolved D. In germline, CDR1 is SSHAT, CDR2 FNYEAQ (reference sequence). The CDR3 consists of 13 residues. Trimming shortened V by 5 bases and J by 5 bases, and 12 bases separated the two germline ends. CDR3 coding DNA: TGTGCCAGCAGCCCCGCCCCGGGAACTGAAGCTTTCTTT. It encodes CASSPAPGTEAFF.